This T cell receptor (beta chain) was captured by sequencing in a study of tumor-infiltrating lymphocytes in primary liver carcinoma. Constant-region priming of approximately 500 ng total RNA yielded TCR beta cDNA. Library construction for TCR beta comprised three nested multiplex PCR rounds performed with slightly modified ARM-PCR. Each CDR3 protein is one row after TCRdb ran MiXCR on the multiplex PCR reads. The table shows tens of thousands of distinct CDR3 sequences, with over 65% occurring only once. Bulk tissue was left unsorted, and RNA and DNA were co-extracted from approximately 20-30 mg of it. The sample comprised liver tumor tissue from sampling region 3. This sample's subset: tumor region T3, left-lateral pole. The TCR sequence derives from a man in his forties or fifties with primary liver carcinoma and hepatitis B virus infection.

The CDR3 bases are TGTGCCTCCAGGCCGAAGGGACTAGCCTACGGGCAATACTTC. Its protein is CASRPKGLAYGQYF. The V gene is TRBV6-5, the J gene TRBJ2-7; 9 bases align to TRBD2. Germline values: CDR1 MNHEY, CDR2 SVGAGI. This CDR3 is built from 14 residues. The trim removed 11 bases at V and 13 bases at J, leaving 21 bases unmatched.